This T cell receptor beta chain was captured by sequencing in a study of cytomegalovirus exposure and HLA in healthy donors. For the study at large: In a previous analysis, approximately 110 million unique TCR beta sequences were found from 170 million or so T cells.

General study findings and limits: The authors later found most CMV-associated TCR beta chains appeared HLA-restricted.

CDR1 and CDR2 (germline): MNHEY, SVGAGI. V shed 2 bases and J shed 4 bases, with 11 bases lying between them. The CDR3 runs to 15 residues. Amplification used 60 Vbeta primers and 13 Jbeta primers. TCRdb's table, derived via immunoSEQ multiplex PCR, lists solely in-frame clones and lacks some. Of roughly 52,000 clones listed, roughly 60% are singletons. Of note for this clone: What it binds is unknown.

This sequence was found in a human donor in good health. The source material was PBMCs. This chain connects TRBV6-5 to TRBJ2-2; possible D gene TRBD2, 5 bases. The CDR3 DNA reads TGTGCCAGCAGTTACCGTGATAGCGTCACCGGGGAGCTGTTTTTT. It codes for CASSYRDSVTGELFF.